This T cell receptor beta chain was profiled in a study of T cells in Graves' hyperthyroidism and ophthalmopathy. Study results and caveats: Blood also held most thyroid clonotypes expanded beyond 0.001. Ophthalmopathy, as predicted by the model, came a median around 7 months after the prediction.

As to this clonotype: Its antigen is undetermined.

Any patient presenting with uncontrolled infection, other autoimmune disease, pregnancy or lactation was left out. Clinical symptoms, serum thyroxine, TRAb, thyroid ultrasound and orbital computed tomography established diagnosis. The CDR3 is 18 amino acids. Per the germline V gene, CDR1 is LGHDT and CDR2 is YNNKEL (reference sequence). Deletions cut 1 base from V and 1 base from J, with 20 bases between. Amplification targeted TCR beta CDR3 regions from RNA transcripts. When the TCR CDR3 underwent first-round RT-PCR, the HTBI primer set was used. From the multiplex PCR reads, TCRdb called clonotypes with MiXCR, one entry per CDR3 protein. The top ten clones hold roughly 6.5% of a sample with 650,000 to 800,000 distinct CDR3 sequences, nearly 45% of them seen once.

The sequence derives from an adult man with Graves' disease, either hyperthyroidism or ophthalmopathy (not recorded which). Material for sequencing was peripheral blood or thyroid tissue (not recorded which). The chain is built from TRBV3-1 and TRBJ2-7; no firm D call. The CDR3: CASSQGLGRDPFSYEQYF. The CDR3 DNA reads TGTGCCAGCAGCCAAGGATTAGGGCGTGATCCCTTTTCCTACGAGCAGTACTTC.